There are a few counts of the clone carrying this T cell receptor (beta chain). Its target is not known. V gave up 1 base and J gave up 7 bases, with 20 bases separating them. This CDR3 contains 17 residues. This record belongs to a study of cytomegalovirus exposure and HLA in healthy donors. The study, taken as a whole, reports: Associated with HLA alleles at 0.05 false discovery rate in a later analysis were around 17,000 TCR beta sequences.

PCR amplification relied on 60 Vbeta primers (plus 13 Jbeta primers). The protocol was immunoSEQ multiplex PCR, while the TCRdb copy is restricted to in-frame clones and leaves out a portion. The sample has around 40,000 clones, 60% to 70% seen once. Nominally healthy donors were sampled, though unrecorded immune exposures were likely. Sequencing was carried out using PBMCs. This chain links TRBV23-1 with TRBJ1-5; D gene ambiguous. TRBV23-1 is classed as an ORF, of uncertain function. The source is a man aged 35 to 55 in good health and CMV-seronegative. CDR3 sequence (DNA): TGCGCCAGCAGTCAATACGTAGGTGGAGGGTCTGGCCAGCCCCAGCATTTT. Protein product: CASSQYVGGGSGQPQHF.